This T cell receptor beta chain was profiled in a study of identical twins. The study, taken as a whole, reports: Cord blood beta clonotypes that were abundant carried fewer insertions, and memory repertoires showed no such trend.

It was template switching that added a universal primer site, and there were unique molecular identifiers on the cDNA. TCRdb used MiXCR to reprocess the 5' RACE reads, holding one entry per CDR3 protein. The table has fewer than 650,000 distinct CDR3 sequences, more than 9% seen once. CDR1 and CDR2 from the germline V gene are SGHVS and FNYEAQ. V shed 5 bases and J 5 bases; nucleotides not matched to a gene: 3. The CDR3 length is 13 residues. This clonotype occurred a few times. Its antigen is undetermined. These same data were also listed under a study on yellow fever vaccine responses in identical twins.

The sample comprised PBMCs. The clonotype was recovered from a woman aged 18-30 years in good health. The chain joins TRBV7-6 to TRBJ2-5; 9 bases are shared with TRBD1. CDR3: CASSTGGMETQYF. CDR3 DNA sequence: TGTGCCAGCAGCACAGGGGGCATGGAGACCCAGTACTTC.